This is a list of T cell receptor beta chains from one sample in a study of OX40 agonist ivuxolimab in advanced cancers. TCRdb keeps only in-frame clones here, not all; method: immunoSEQ multiplex PCR. The sample lists around 6,100 clones, 60% to 85% occurring once. Here the sequenced sample was CD4+ or CD8+ T cells sorted from blood, taken in a trial of the OX40 agonist ivuxolimab. The receptors shown here come from an adult with an advanced solid tumor such as melanoma, head and neck, liver or kidney cancer. Each CDR3 is given with its conserved first and last residue. Fields, in order: V gene, J gene, D gene, clone size, CDR3 protein, CDR3 DNA. The D gene is left open where the match is weak. The size of a clone is reported for some rows only, either as once, few or many, or as a class for expanded clones.

TRBV5-8	TRBJ2-1	NA	NA	CASSLDFLTAYNEQFF	TGTGCCAGCAGCTTGGATTTTCTGACGGCCTACAATGAGCAGTTCTTC
TRBV15	TRBJ2-2	NA	few	CATSREGASTGELFF	TGTGCCACCAGCAGGGAAGGGGCGTCCACCGGGGAGCTGTTTTTT
TRBV30	TRBJ2-3	NA	NA	CAWSSPSSVDHEYF	TGTGCCTGGAGTTCGCCAAGCTCAGTGGACCACGAGTATTTT
TRBV2	TRBJ2-3	NA	NA	CASSEAFMGTDTQYF	TGTGCCAGCAGTGAAGCATTCATGGGCACAGATACGCAGTATTTT
TRBV15	TRBJ1-1	NA	NA	CATSRDRGLNTEAFF	TGTGCCACCAGCAGAGATCGGGGTTTGAACACTGAAGCTTTCTTT
TRBV27	TRBJ2-7	TRBD2	NA	CASSPILGTSGLEQYF	TGTGCCAGCAGTCCAATCCTGGGGACTAGCGGGCTCGAGCAGTACTTC
TRBV5-5	TRBJ2-1	NA	NA	CASSWSTWNEQFF	TGTGCCAGCAGTTGGTCGACGTGGAATGAGCAGTTCTTC
TRBV10-2	TRBJ2-3	TRBD2	NA	CASTWGLAGLTDTQYF	TGCGCCAGCACCTGGGGACTAGCGGGACTCACAGATACGCAGTATTTT
TRBV27	TRBJ2-7	TRBD2	once	CASQPLAGVNHEQYF	TGTGCCAGCCAACCACTAGCGGGAGTTAACCACGAGCAGTACTTC
TRBV19	TRBJ2-7	TRBD2	NA	CASSIGVAGVNEQYF	TGTGCCAGTAGTATAGGGGTAGCGGGGGTCAACGAGCAGTACTTC
TRBV19	TRBJ1-2	NA	NA	CASSISSNGYTF	TGTGCCAGTAGTATATCCTCCAACGGCTACACCTTC
TRBV4-1	TRBJ2-1	TRBD2	NA	CASSHISAGGSSYNEQFF	TGCGCCAGCAGCCATATTTCAGCGGGAGGGAGCTCCTACAATGAGCAGTTCTTC
TRBV6-1	TRBJ2-2	TRBD1	NA	CASRGDRGLTGELFF	TGTGCCAGCAGGGGGGACAGGGGATTAACCGGGGAGCTGTTTTTT
TRBV29-1	TRBJ2-7	NA	large	CSVGGGDRGHSYEQYF	TGCAGCGTTGGGGGGGGAGACAGGGGCCACTCCTACGAGCAGTACTTC
TRBV6-5	TRBJ1-5	NA	NA	CASRIVEGGNQPQHF	TGTGCCAGTAGGATTGTGGAGGGCGGCAATCAGCCCCAGCATTTT
TRBV4-1	TRBJ2-5	TRBD2	NA	CASSQVFSEREGPETQYF	TGCGCCAGCAGCCAAGTTTTTTCGGAGCGGGAGGGCCCGGAGACCCAGTACTTC
TRBV11-2	TRBJ1-1	NA	NA	CASSLLGRGTEAFF	TGTGCCAGCAGCTTACTAGGAAGAGGCACTGAAGCTTTCTTT
TRBV11-2	TRBJ2-1	TRBD2	NA	CASSLIGLAGARSNEQFF	TGTGCCAGCAGCCTCATCGGACTAGCGGGGGCCAGGTCGAATGAGCAGTTCTTC
TRBV19	TRBJ2-5	TRBD1	NA	CASRPGQGLETQYF	TGTGCCAGTAGACCGGGACAGGGGCTAGAGACCCAGTACTTC
TRBV4-1	TRBJ2-3	TRBD2	NA	CASSAKLAGQGTDTQYF	TGCGCCAGCAGCGCAAAACTAGCGGGACAAGGTACAGATACGCAGTATTTT
TRBV5-6	TRBJ2-5	TRBD2	NA	CASSLAAGRKTQYF	TGTGCCAGCAGCTTGGCCGCCGGGAGGAAGACCCAGTACTTC
TRBV6-4	TRBJ2-2	NA	few	CASSDGDTNTGELFF	TGTGCCAGCAGTGACGGAGACACAAACACCGGGGAGCTGTTTTTT
TRBV19	TRBJ2-1	NA	NA	CASSIGVLEHNEQFF	TGTGCCAGTAGTATAGGGGTCCTGGAGCACAATGAGCAGTTCTTC
TRBV4-1	TRBJ2-1	NA	NA	CASSQAALNEQFF	TGCGCCAGCAGCCAAGCCGCCCTCAATGAGCAGTTCTTC
TRBV4-3	TRBJ2-3	TRBD2	NA	CASSQTSGGVAPSTDTQYF	TGCGCCAGCAGCCAGACTAGCGGGGGGGTAGCCCCCAGCACAGATACGCAGTATTTT
TRBV27	TRBJ2-7	TRBD1	NA	CASSPRTGPTYEQYF	TGTGCCAGCAGTCCGAGGACAGGGCCCACCTACGAGCAGTACTTC
TRBV5-6	TRBJ2-7	NA	NA	CASSLASSYEQYF	TGTGCCAGCAGCTTGGCCTCCAGCTACGAGCAGTACTTC